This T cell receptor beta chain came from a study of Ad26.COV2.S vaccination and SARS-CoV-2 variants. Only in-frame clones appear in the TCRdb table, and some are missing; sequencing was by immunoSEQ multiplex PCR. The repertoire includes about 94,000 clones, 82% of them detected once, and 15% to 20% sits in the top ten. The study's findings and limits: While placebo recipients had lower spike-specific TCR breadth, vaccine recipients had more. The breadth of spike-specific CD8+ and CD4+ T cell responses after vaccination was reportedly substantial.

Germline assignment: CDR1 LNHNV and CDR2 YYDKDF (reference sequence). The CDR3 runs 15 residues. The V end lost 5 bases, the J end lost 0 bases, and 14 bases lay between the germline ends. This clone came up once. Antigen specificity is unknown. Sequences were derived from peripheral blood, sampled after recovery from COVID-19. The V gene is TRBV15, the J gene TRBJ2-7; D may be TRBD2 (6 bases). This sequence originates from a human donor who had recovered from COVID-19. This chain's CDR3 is CATSGGTVISYEQYF. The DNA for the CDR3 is TGTGCCACCAGCGGCGGGACGGTGATCTCCTACGAGCAGTACTTC.